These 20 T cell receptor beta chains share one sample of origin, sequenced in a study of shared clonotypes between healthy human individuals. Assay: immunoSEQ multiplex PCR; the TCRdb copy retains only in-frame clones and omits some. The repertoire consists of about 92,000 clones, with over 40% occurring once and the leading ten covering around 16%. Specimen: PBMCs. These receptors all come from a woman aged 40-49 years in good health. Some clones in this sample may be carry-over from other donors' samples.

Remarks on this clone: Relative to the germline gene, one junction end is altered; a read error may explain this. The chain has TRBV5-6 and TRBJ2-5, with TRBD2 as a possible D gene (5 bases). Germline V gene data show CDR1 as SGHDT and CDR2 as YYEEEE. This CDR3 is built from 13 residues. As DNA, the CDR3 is TGTGCCAGCAGCTCCACTAACCTCGGGGTTCCGGACTTC. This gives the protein CASSSTNLGVPDF.

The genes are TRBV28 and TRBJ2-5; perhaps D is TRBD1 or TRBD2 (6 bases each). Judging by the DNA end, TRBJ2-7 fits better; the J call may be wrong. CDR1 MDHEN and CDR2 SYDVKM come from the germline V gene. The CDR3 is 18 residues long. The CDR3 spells CASSFWTEELAFPYEQYF. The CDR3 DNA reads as TGTGCCAGCAGTTTCTGGACAGAGGAACTAGCTTTTCCCTACGAGCAGTACTTC.

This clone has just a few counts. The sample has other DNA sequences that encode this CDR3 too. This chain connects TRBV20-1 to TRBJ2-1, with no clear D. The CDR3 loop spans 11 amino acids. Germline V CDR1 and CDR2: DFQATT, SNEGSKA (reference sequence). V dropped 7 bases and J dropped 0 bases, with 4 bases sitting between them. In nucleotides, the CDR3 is TGCAGTGGTGTCTCCTACAATGAGCAGTTCTTC. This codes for CSGVSYNEQFF.

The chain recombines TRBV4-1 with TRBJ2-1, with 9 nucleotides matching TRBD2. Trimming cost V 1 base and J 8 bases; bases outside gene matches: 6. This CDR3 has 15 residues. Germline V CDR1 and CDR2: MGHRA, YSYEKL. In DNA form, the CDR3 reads TGCGCCAGCAGCCAAGGCCTAGCGGGAAGGTATGAGCAGTTCTTC. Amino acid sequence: CASSQGLAGRYEQFF.

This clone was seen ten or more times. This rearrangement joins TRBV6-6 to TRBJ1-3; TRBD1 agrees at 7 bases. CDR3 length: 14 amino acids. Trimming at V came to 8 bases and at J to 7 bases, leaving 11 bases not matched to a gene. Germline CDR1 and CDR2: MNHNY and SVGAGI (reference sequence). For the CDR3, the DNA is TGTGCCAGCGGGAATAGGGGGCGAGGGAACACCATATATTTT. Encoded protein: CASGNRGRGNTIYF.

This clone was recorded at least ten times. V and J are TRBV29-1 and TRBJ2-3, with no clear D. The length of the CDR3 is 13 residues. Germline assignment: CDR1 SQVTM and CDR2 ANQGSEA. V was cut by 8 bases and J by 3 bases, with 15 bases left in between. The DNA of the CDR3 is TGCAGCATCACCCTGCAGAGTACAGATACGCAGTATTTT. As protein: CSITLQSTDTQYF.

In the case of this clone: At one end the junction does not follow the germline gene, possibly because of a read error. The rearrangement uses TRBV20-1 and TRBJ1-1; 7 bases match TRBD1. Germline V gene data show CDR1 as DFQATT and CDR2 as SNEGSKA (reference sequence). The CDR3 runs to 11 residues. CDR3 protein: CSASRGVRASF. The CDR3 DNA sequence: TGCAGTGCTTCCAGGGGGGTACGAGCTTCCTTT.

The DNA of the CDR3 is TGTGCCTGGAGTAGAACTAGCGGGCTCTCCTACAATGAGCAGTTCTTC. Residues: CAWSRTSGLSYNEQFF. This chain joins TRBV30 and TRBJ2-1, with 9 bases that match TRBD2. Germline V gene sequence: CDR1 GTSNPN, CDR2 SVGIG (reference sequence). The CDR3 runs 16 residues. The V and J ends lost 2 bases and 0 bases, in that order; junction bases with no gene match: 5.

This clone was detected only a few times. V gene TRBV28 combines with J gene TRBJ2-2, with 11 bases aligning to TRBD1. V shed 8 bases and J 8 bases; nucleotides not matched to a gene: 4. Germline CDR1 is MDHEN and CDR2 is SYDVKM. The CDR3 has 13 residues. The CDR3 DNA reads TGTGCCAGCCGGACAGGGGGCGGAGGGGAGCTGTTTTTT. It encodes CASRTGGGGELFF.

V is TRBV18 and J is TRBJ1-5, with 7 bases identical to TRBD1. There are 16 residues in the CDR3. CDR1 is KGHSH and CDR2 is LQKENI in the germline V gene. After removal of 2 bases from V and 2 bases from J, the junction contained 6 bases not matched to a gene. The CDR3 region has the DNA TGTGCCAGCTCACCATTAGGGGGCTTCGGCAATCAGCCCCAGCATTTT. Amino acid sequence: CASSPLGGFGNQPQHF.

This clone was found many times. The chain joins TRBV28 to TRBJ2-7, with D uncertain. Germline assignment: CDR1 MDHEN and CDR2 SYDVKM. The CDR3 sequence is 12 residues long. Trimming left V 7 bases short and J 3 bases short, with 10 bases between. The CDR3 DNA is TGTGCCAGCAACCCGCCCGGCTACGAGCAGTACTTC. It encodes CASNPPGYEQYF.

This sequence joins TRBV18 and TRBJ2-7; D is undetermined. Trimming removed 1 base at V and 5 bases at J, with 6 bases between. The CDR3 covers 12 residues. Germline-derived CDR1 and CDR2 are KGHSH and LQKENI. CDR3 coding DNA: TGTGCCAGCTCACCACGAGGCGACGAGCAGTACTTC. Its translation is CASSPRGDEQYF.

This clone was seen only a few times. The DNA for the CDR3 is TGTGCCAGCTCCACCTCACCGCCGGTGTGGGCGGAGACCCAGTACTTC. Translation gives CASSTSPPVWAETQYF. This chain connects TRBV18 to TRBJ2-5, with D hard to call. The germline CDR1 and CDR2 sequences are KGHSH and LQKENI. Trimming took 6 bases from V and 5 from J, leaving 22 bases between them. This CDR3 is built from 16 residues.

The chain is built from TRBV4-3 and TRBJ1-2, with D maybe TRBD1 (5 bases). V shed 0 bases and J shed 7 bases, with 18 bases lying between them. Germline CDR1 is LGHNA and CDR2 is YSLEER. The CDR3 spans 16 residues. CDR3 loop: CASSQDPNVGVRGYTF. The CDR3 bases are TGCGCCAGCAGCCAAGATCCCAATGTGGGGGTTCGTGGCTACACCTTC.

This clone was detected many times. CDR3 amino acids: CASSVDREGAEAFF. The CDR3 bases are TGTGCCAGCTCCGTGGACAGGGAGGGTGCTGAAGCTTTCTTT. The chain combines TRBV18 with TRBJ1-1; 8 bases agree with TRBD1. The V segment lost 6 bases and the J segment 6 bases; nucleotides outside the gene matches: 9. The CDR3 length is 14 residues. Germline CDR1 KGHSH, CDR2 LQKENI.

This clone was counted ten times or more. CDR3 DNA sequence: TGTGCCAGAAGCGGGACAGGGGCAAAAAATCAGCCCCAGCATTTT. Encoded protein: CARSGTGAKNQPQHF. The chain has TRBV5-3 and TRBJ1-5; 10 nucleotides align to TRBD1. TRBV5-3 is an ORF, with its function uncertain. J gave up 4 bases and V 4 bases, and 5 bases lay outside the gene matches. The length of the CDR3 is 15 residues.

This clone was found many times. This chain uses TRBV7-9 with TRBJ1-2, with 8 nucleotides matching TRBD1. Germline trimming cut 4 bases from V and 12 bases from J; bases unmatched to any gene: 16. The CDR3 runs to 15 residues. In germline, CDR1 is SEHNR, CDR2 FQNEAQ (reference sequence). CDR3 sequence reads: CASSSTVGQDTINTF. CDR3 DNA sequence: TGTGCCAGCAGCTCTACAGTGGGACAGGACACCATTAACACCTTC.

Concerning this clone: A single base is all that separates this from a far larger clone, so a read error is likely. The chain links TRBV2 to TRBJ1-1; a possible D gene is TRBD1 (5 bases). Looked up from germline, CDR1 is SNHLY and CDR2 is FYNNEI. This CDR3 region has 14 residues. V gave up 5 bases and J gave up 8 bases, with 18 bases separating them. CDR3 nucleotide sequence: TGTGCCAGCAGTAAAGAAGCAGGGAGTAGGGAAGCTTTCTTT. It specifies CASSKEAGSREAFF.

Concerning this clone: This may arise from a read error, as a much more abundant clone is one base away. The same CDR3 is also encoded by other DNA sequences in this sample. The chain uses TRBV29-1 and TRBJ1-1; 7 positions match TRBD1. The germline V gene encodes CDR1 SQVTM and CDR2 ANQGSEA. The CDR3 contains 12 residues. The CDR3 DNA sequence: TGCAGCGGACGACAGGGAAACACCGAAGCTTTCTTT. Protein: CSGRQGNTEAFF.

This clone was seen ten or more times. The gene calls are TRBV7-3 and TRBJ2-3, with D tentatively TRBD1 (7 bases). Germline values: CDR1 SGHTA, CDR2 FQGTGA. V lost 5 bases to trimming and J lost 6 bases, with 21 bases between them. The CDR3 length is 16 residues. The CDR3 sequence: CASSQGFRGDADTQYF. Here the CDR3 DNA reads TGTGCCAGCAGCCAAGGCTTCAGGGGGGATGCGGATACGCAGTATTTT.